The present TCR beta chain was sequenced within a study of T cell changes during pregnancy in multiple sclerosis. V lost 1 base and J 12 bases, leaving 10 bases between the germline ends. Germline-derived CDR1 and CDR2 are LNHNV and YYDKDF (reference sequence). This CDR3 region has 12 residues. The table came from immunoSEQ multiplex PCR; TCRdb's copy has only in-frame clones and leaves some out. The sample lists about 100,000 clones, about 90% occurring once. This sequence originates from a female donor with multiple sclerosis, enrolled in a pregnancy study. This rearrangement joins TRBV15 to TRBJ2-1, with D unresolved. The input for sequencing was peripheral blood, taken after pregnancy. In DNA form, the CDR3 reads TGTGCCACCAGCAGAGTTAGTGACACGCAGTTCTTC. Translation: CATSRVSDTQFF.